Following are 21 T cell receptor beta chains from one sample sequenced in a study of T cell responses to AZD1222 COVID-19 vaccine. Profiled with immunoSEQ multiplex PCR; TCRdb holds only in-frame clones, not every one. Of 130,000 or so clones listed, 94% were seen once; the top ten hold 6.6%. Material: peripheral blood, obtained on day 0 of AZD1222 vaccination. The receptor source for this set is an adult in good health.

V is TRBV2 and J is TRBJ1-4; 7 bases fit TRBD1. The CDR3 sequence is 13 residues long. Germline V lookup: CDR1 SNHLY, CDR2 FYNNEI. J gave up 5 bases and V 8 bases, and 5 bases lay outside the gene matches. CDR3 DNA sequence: TGTGCCAGCTTCCGGGACAGAAATGAAAAACTGTTTTTT. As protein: CASFRDRNEKLFF.

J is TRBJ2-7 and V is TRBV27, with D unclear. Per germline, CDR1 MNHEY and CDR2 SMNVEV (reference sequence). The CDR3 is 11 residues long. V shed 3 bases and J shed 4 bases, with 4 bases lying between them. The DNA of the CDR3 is TGTGCCAGCAGTTTTCTATACGAGCAGTACTTC. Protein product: CASSFLYEQYF.

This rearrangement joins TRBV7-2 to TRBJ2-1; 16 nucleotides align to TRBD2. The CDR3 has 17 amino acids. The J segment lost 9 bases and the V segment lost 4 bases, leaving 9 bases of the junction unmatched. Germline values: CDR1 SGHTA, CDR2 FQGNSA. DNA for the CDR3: TGTGCCAGCAGCTCACACGCGGGACTAGCGGGGGGGGGTGAGCAGTTCTTC. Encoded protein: CASSSHAGLAGGGEQFF.

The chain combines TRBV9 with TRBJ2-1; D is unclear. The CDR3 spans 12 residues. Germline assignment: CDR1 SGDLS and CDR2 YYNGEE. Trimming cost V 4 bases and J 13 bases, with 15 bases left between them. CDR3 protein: CASSPLLTLQFF. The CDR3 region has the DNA TGTGCCAGCAGCCCCCTATTAACCCTACAGTTCTTC.

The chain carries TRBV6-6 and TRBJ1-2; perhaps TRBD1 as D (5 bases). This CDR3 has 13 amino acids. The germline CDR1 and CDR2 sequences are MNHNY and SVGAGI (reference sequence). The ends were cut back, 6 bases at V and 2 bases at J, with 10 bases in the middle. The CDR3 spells CASSQGRNYGYTF. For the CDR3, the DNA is TGTGCCAGCAGCCAGGGACGGAACTATGGCTACACCTTC.

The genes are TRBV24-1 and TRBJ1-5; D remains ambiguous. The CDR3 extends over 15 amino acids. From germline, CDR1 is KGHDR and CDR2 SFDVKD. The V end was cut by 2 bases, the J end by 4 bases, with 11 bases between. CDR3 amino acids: CATSDWLGRNQPQHF. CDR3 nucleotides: TGTGCCACCAGTGATTGGTTGGGGAGAAATCAGCCCCAGCATTTT.

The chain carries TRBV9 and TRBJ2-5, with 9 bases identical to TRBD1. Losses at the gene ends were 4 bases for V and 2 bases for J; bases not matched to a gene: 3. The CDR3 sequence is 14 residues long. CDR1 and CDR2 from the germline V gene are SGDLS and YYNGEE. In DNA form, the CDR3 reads TGTGCCAGCAGCTTGGGACAGGGTCAAGAGACCCAGTACTTC. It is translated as CASSLGQGQETQYF.

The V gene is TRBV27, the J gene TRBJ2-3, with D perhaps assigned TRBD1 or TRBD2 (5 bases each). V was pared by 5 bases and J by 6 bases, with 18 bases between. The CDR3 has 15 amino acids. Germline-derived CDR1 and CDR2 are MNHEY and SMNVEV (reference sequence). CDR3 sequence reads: CASSVRGLWGDTQYF. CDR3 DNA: TGTGCCAGCAGTGTCCGGGGCCTCTGGGGGGATACGCAGTATTTT.

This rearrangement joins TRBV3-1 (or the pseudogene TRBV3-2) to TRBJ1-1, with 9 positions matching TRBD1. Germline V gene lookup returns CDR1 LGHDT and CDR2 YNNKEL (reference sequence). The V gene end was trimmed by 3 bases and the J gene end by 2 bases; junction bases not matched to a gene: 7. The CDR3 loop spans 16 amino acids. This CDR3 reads CASSHVLDRGNTEAFF. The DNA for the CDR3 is TGTGCCAGCAGCCACGTCTTGGACAGGGGAAACACTGAAGCTTTCTTT.

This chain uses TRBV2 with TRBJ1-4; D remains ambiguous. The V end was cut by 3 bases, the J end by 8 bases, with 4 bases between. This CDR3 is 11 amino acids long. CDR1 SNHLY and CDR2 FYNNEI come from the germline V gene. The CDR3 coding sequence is TGTGCCAGCAGTGACCTGGAAAAACTGTTTTTT. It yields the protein CASSDLEKLFF.

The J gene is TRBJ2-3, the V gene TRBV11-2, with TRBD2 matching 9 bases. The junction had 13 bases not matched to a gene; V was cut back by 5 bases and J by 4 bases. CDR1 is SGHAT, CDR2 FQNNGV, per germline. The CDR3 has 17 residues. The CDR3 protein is CASSHGGTSPLPDTQYF. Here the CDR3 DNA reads TGTGCCAGCAGCCACGGCGGGACTAGCCCTCTACCAGATACGCAGTATTTT.

The CDR3 spells CASSYVGVGQPQHF. In DNA form, the CDR3 reads TGTGCCAGCAGTTATGTGGGGGTAGGTCAGCCCCAGCATTTT. V gene TRBV6-2 or TRBV6-3 combines with J gene TRBJ1-5, with D possibly being TRBD1 (5 bases). V lost 3 bases and J lost 6, with 12 bases in between. CDR1 is MNHEY, CDR2 SVGEGT, per germline. This CDR3 has 14 amino acids.

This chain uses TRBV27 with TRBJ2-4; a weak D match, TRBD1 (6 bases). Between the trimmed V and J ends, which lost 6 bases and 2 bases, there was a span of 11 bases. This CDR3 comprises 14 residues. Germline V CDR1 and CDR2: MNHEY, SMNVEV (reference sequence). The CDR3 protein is CASRQWGPKNIQYF. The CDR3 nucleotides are TGTGCCAGCAGACAATGGGGGCCCAAAAACATTCAGTACTTC.

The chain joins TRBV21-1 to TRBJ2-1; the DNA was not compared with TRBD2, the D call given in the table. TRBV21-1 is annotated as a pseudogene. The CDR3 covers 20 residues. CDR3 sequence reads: CASSKNPGRPGSGSYNEQFF. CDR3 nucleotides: TGTGCCAGCAGCAAAAACCCCGGGCGTCCGGGGAGCGGGAGTTACAATGAGCAGTTCTTC.

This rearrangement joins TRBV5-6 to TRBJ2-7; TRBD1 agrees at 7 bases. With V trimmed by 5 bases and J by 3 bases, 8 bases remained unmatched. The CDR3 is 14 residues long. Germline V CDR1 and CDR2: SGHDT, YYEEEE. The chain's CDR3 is CASSPDRVGYEQYF. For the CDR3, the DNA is TGTGCCAGCAGTCCCGACAGGGTGGGCTACGAGCAGTACTTC.

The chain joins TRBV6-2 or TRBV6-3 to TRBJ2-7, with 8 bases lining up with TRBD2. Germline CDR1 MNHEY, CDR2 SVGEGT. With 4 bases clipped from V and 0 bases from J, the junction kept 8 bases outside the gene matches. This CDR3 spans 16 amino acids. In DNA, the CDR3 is TGTGCCAGCAGTTCCCGGAGCGGGAGAAGCTCCTACGAGCAGTACTTC. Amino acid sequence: CASSSRSGRSSYEQYF.

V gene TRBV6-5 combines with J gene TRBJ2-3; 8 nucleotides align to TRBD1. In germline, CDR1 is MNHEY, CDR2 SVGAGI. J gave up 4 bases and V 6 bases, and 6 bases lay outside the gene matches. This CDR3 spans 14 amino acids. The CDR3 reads CASRTDRGADTQYF. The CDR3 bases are TGTGCCAGCAGGACCGACAGGGGCGCAGATACGCAGTATTTT.

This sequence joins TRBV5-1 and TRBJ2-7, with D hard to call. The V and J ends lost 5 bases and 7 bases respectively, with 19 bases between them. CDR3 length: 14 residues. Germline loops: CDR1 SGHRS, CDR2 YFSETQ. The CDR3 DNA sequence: TGCGCCAGCAGACATAGCCCAATCTATGAGGAGCAGTACTTC. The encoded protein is CASRHSPIYEEQYF.

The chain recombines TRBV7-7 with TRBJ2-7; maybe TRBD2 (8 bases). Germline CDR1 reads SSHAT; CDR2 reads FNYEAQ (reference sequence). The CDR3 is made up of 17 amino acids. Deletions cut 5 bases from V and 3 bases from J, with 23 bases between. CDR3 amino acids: CASSLGGPGRARYEQYF. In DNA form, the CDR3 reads TGTGCCAGCAGCCTAGGGGGCCCCGGGAGGGCTCGCTACGAGCAGTACTTC.

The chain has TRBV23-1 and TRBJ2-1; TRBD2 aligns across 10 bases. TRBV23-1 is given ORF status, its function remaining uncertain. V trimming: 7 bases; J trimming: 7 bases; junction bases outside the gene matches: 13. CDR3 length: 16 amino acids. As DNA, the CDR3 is TGCGCCAGCACTTCAACGGGACTAGCGCCTGGGAATGAGCAGTTCTTC. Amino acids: CASTSTGLAPGNEQFF.

This CDR3 reads CASSQGQGYGYTF. For the CDR3, the DNA is TGTGCCAGCTCACAGGGACAGGGCTATGGCTACACCTTC. This sequence joins TRBV18 and TRBJ1-2; 9 bases align to TRBD1. Germline CDR1 and CDR2: KGHSH and LQKENI. The CDR3 extends over 13 amino acids. J was trimmed by 4 bases and V by 4 bases; bases with no gene match: 1.